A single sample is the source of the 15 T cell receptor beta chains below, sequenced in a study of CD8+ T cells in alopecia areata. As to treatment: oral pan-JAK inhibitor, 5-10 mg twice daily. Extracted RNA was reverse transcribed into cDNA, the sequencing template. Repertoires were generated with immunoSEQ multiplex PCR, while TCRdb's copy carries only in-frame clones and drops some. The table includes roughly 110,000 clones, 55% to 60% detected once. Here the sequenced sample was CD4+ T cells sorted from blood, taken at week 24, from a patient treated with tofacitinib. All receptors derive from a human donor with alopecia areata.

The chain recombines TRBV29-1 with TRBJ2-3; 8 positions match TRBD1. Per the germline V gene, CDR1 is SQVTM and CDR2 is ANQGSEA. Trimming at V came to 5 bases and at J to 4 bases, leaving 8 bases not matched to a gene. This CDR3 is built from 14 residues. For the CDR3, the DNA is TGCAGCGTTTTTGACAGGGGCCCTTCAGATACGCAGTATTTT. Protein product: CSVFDRGPSDTQYF.

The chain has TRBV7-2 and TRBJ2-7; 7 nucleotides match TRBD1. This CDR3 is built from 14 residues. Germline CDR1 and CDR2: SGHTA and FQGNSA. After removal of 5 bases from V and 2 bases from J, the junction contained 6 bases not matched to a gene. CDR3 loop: CASSHSQGPYEQYF. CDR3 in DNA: TGTGCCAGCAGCCATTCACAGGGGCCCTACGAGCAGTACTTC. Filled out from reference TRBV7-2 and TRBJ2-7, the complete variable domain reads GAGVSQSPSNKVTEKGKDVELRCDPISGHTALYWYRQSLGQGLEFLIYFQGNSAPDKSGLPSDRFSAERTGGSVSTLTIQRTQQEDSAVYLCASSHSQGPYEQYFGPGTRLTVT.

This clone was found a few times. The CDR3 spells CSTGKGYGYTF. In nucleotides, the CDR3 is TGCAGTACAGGGAAAGGCTATGGCTACACCTTC. The chain combines TRBV20-1 with TRBJ1-2, with a tentative D call TRBD1 (6 bases). Germline CDR1 DFQATT, CDR2 SNEGSKA (reference sequence). The ends were cut back, 8 bases at V and 4 bases at J, with 11 bases in the middle. The CDR3 loop spans 11 amino acids.

The CDR3 sequence: CASKQGINEKLFF. CDR3 coding DNA: TGTGCCAGCAAACAGGGGATTAACGAAAAACTGTTTTTT. The chain links TRBV27 to TRBJ1-4, with TRBD1 identical over 7 bases. This CDR3 has 13 amino acids. Germline V lookup: CDR1 MNHEY, CDR2 SMNVEV (reference sequence). The V gene end was trimmed by 7 bases and the J gene end by 8 bases; junction bases not matched to a gene: 7.

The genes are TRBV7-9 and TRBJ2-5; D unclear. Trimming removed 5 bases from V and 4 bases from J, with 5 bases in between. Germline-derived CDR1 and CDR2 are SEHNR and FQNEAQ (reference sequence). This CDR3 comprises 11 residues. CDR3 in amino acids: CASSTRETQYF. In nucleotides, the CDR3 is TGTGCCAGCAGCACACGAGAGACCCAGTACTTC.

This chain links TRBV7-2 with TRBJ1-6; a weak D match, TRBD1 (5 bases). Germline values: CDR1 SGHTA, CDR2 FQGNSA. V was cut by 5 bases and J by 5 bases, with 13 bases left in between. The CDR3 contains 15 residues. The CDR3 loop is CASSPLQANNSPLHF. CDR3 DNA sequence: TGTGCCAGCAGCCCCCTACAGGCAAATAATTCACCCCTCCACTTT.

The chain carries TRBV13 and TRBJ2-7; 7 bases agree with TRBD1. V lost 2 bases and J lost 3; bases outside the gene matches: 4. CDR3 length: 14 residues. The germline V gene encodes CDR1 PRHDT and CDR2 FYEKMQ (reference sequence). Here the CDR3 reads CASSLTRQGYEQYF. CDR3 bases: TGTGCCAGCAGCTTAACGCGACAGGGCTACGAGCAGTACTTC.

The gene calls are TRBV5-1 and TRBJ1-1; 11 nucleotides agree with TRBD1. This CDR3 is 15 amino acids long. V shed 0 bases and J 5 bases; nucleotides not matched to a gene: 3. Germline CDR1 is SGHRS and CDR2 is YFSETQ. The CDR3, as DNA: TGCGCCAGCAGCTTGGATGGGACAGGGGGGACTGAAGCTTTCTTT. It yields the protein CASSLDGTGGTEAFF.

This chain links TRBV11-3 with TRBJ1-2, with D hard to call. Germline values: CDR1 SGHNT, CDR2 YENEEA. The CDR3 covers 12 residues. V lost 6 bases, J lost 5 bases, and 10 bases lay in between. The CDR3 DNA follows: TGTGCCAGCAGTGAAGGACTTTATGGCTACACCTTC. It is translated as CASSEGLYGYTF.

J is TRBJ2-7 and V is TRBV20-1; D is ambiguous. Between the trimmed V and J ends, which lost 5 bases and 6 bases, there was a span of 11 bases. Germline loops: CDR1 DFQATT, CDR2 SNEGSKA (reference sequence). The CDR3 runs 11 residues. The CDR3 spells CSAPGRGEQYF. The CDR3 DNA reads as TGCAGTGCTCCCGGGCGAGGCGAGCAGTACTTC.

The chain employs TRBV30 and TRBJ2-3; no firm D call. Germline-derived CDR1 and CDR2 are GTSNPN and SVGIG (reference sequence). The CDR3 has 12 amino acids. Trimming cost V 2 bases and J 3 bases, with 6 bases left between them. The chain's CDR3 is CAWSHATDTQYF. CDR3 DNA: TGTGCCTGGAGTCATGCTACAGATACGCAGTATTTT.

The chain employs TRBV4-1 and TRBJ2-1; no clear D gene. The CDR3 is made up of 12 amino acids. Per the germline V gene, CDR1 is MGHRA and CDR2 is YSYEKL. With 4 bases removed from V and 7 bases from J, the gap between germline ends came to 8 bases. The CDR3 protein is CASSRRVNEQFF. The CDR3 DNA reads TGCGCCAGCAGCCGACGGGTGAATGAGCAGTTCTTC.

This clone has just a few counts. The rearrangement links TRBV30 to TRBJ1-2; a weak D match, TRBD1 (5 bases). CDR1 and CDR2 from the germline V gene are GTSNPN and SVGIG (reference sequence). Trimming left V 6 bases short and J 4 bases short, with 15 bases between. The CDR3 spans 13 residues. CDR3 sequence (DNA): TGTGCCTGTCGGGACGGGATGAGCTATGGCTACACCTTC. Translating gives CACRDGMSYGYTF.

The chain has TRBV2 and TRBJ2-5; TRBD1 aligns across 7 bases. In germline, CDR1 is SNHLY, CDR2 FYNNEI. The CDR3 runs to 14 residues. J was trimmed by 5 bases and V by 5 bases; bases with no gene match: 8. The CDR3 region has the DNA TGTGCCAGCAGTAAAGGGACAGCGAGGGAGACCCAGTACTTC. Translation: CASSKGTARETQYF. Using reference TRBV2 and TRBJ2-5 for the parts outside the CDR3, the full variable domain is EPEVTQTPSHQVTQMGQEVILRCVPISNHLYFYWYRQILGQKVEFLVSFYNNEISEKSEIFDDQFSVERPDGSNFTLKIRSTKLEDSAMYFCASSKGTARETQYFGPGTRLLVL.

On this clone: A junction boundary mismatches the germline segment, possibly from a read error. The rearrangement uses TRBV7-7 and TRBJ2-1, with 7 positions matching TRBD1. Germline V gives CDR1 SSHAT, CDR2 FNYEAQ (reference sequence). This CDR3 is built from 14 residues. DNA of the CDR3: TGTGCTAGCAGCTTAGGACGAGACAGGGCCGAGCAGTTCTTC. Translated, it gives CASSLGRDRAEQFF.